This entry features one T cell receptor (beta chain) sequence. This entry is derived from a study of cytomegalovirus exposure and HLA in healthy donors. CDR1 is SGHVS and CDR2 is FNYEAQ in the germline V gene. Losses at the gene ends were 5 bases for V and 6 bases for J; bases not matched to a gene: 6. This CDR3 is built from 14 residues. The study ran its PCR with 60 Vbeta and 13 Jbeta primers. The repertoire was sequenced with immunoSEQ multiplex PCR; TCRdb's copy has only in-frame clones and lacks some. The table lists some 130,000 clones, 65% to 80% of them singletons. The chain uses TRBV7-6 and TRBJ2-7; 11 bases map to TRBD2. Sequencing input: PBMCs. The source of this sequence is a male donor in good health and CMV-seropositive. CDR3 in amino acids: CASSPRLAGGEQYF. DNA of the CDR3: TGTGCCAGCAGCCCACGGCTAGCGGGAGGCGAGCAGTACTTC.